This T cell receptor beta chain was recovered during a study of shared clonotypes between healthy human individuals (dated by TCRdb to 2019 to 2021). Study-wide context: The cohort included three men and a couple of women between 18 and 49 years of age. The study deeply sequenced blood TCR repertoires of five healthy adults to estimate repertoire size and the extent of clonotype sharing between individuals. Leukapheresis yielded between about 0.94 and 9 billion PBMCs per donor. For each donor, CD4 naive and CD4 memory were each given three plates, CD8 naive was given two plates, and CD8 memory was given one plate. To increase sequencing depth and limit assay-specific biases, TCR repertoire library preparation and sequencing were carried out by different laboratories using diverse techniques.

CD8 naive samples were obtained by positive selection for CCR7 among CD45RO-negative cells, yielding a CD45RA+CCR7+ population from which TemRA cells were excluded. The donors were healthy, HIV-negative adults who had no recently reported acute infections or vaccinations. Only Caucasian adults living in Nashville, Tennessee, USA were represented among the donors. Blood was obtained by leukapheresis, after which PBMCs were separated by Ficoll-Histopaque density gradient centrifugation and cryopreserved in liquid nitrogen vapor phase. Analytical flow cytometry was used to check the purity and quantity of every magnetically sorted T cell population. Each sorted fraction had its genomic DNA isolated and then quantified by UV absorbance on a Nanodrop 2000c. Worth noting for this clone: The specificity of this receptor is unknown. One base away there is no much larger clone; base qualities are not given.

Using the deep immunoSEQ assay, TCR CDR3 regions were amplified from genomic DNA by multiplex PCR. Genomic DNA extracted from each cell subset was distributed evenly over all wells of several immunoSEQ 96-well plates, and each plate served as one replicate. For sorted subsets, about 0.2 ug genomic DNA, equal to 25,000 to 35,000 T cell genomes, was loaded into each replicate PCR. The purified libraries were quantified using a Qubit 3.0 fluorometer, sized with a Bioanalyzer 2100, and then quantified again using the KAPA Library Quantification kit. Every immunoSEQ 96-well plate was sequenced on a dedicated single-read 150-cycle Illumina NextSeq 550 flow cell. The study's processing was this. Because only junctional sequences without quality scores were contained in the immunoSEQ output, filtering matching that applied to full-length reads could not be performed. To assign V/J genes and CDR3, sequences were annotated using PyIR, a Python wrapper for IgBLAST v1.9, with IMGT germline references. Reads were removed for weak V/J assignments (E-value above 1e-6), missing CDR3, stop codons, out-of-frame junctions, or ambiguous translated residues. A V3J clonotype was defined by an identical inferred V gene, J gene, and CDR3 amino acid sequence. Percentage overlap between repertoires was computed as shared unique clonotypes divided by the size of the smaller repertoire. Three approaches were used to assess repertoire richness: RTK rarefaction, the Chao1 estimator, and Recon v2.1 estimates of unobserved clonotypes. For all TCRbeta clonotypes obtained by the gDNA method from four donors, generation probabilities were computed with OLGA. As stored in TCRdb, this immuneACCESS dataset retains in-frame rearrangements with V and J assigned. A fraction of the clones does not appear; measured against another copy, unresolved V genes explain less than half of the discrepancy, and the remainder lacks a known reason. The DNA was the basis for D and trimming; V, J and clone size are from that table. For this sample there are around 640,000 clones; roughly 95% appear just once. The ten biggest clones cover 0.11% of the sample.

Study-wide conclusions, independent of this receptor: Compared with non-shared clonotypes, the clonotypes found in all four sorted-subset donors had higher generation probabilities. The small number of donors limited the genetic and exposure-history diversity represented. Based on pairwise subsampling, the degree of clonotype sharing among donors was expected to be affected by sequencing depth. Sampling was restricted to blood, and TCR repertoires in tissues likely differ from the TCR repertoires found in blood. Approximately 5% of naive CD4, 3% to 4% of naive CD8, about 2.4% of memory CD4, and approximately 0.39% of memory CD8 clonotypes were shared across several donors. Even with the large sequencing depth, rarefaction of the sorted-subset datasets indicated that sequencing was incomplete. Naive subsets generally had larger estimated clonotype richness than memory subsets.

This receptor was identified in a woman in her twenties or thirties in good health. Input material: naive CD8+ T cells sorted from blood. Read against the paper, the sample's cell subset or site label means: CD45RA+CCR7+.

The nucleotides read TGTGCCAGCACTCCTGCGAACTATGGCTACACCTTC. It translates as CASTPANYGYTF. The rearranged segments are TRBV9 and TRBJ1-2, with no confident D gene call. The junction carries 8 bases between V and J, which are trimmed by 6 bases and 2 bases respectively. The germline V gene sets CDR1 to SGDLS and CDR2 to YYNGEE. The CDR3 covers 12 residues, taking in both the cysteine and the phenylalanine. Just the 36-base CDR3 DNA is kept, in frame starting at base 1.